This TCR beta chain was found in a study of T cells in localized non-small cell lung cancer. CDR3 size: 12 residues. The germline V gene encodes CDR1 SEHNR and CDR2 FQNEAQ (reference sequence). Trimming took off 9 bases at V and 4 bases at J, with 13 bases between the two ends. Profiled with immunoSEQ multiplex PCR; TCRdb holds only in-frame clones, not every one. The sample has just over 70,000 clones; about 90% are singletons. The chain uses TRBV7-9 and TRBJ2-7; a weak D match, TRBD2 (6 bases). The sequenced sample was peripheral blood, obtained before any cancer treatment. This TCR came from a male donor older than 55 with stage III squamous cell lung carcinoma. The CDR3 region has the DNA TGTGCCAGTGGGGGGTATCCTTACGAGCAGTACTTC. It yields the protein CASGGYPYEQYF.